Following are 8 T cell receptor beta chains from one sample sequenced in a study of resident and recirculating memory T cells in vitiligo (dated by TCRdb to the late 2010s). The library was generated by the immunoSEQ multiplex PCR assay. TCRdb obtained this table from immuneACCESS and retained in-frame rearrangements with V and J assigned. These tables miss some clones; where compared with another copy, unresolved V genes account for less than half of the shortfall, and the remainder is unexplained. The sample profile shows around 78,000 clones; 92% of them were found once. About 5.5% of the sample rests with the top ten. Sequencing was done on a sample of blood. The receptor set was obtained from a male donor with vitiligo.

The rearrangement uses TRBV30 and TRBJ2-1; 7 nucleotides line up with TRBD1. Germline loops: CDR1 GTSNPN, CDR2 SVGIG (reference sequence). The CDR3 consists of 12 residues. Germline trimming cut 1 base from V and 12 bases from J; bases unmatched to any gene: 6. Written as DNA, the CDR3 is TGTGCCTGGAGTGGTGCCCAGGGGGTGCAGTTCTTC. Amino acid sequence: CAWSGAQGVQFF.

This clone was recorded only once. The J gene is TRBJ1-4, the V gene TRBV4-3; D may be TRBD1 (5 bases). CDR3 size: 17 residues. Trimming cost V 1 base and J 5 bases, with 17 bases left between them. In germline, CDR1 is LGHNA, CDR2 YSLEER. The CDR3 DNA sequence: TGCGCCAGCAGCCAAGTCTACACTCCAGGGAAAAATGAAAAACTGTTTTTT. It yields the protein CASSQVYTPGKNEKLFF.

This rearrangement joins TRBV6-5 to TRBJ2-1, with 7 bases that match TRBD2. There are 16 residues in the CDR3. Per the germline V gene, CDR1 is MNHEY and CDR2 is SVGAGI. With 4 bases clipped from V and 0 bases from J, the junction kept 6 bases outside the gene matches. The CDR3 sequence is CASSSASGVSYNEQFF. The CDR3 bases are TGTGCCAGCAGTTCCGCCAGCGGGGTCTCCTACAATGAGCAGTTCTTC.

This chain joins TRBV7-9 and TRBJ2-7, with TRBD2 identical over 7 bases. The CDR3 totals 15 residues. The trim removed 3 bases at V and 5 bases at J, leaving 10 bases unmatched. The germline gives CDR1 SEHNR, CDR2 FQNEAQ (reference sequence). CDR3 sequence reads: CASSFFRGRTHEQYF. In DNA, the CDR3 is TGTGCCAGCAGCTTCTTCCGCGGGAGAACCCACGAGCAGTACTTC.

This chain connects TRBV6-5 to TRBJ2-2; 10 bases align to TRBD2. The germline gives CDR1 MNHEY, CDR2 SVGAGI. The CDR3 runs to 15 residues. V lost 4 bases and J lost 3; bases outside the gene matches: 2. Written as DNA, the CDR3 is TGTGCCAGCAGTTGGACTAGCGGATACACCGGGGAGCTGTTTTTT. Protein product: CASSWTSGYTGELFF.

The chain employs TRBV4-3 and TRBJ2-1, with D unclear. The CDR3 spans 14 residues. Germline V gene data show CDR1 as LGHNA and CDR2 as YSLEER. Trimming took 0 bases from V and 6 from J, leaving 9 bases between them. CDR3 nucleotide sequence: TGCGCCAGCAGCCAAGAGTACTACCCCAATGAGCAGTTCTTC. The encoded protein is CASSQEYYPNEQFF.

This clone was detected once. CDR3 sequence reads: CATSSWTGNTEAFF. CDR3 bases: TGTGCCACCAGCTCCTGGACAGGGAACACTGAAGCTTTCTTT. This chain uses TRBV15 with TRBJ1-1, with 7 positions matching TRBD1. The V segment lost 5 bases and the J segment 1 base; nucleotides outside the gene matches: 4. This CDR3 has 14 amino acids. CDR1 and CDR2 from the germline V gene are LNHNV and YYDKDF (reference sequence).

This clone was picked up one time. This sequence joins TRBV18 and TRBJ1-1; no definite D call. The CDR3 spans 13 residues. Germline CDR1 reads KGHSH; CDR2 reads LQKENI. V was pared by 1 base and J by 2 bases, with 5 bases between. The CDR3 DNA follows: TGTGCCAGCTCACCACGTTATAACACTGAAGCTTTCTTT. This encodes CASSPRYNTEAFF.